The 5 T cell receptor beta chains listed next were all sequenced from one sample in a study of blood T cell repertoires in COVID-19. The repertoire was sequenced with immunoSEQ multiplex PCR; TCRdb's copy has only in-frame clones and lacks some. The sample records some 350,000 clones, around 90% being singletons. Sample: peripheral blood. All receptors derive from a woman under 30 who had recovered from COVID-19.

The chain employs TRBV11-3 and TRBJ2-3; TRBD1 agrees at 10 bases. Unmatched junction bases numbered 22, after V lost 3 bases and J lost 7 bases. This CDR3 contains 20 residues. Per germline, CDR1 SGHNT and CDR2 YENEEA. The CDR3 protein is CASSFQALLYPGQGNYTQYF. The CDR3 DNA follows: TGTGCCAGCAGCTTTCAGGCCCTACTCTATCCGGGACAGGGGAATTATACGCAGTATTTT.

The V gene is TRBV6-2 or TRBV6-3, the J gene TRBJ2-5, with 11 bases aligning to TRBD2. Trimming at V came to 5 bases and at J to 4 bases, leaving 12 bases not matched to a gene. This CDR3 is built from 17 residues. CDR1 is MNHEY and CDR2 is SVGEGT in the germline V gene. DNA for the CDR3: TGTGCCAGCAGTCTAGCGGGAGGATATCCAAGAGGAGAGACCCAGTACTTC. Its translation: CASSLAGGYPRGETQYF.

The J gene is TRBJ1-2, the V gene TRBV20-1; weak D call: TRBD1 (5 bases). From germline, CDR1 is DFQATT and CDR2 SNEGSKA (reference sequence). Trimming stripped 3 bases from V and 14 bases from J, with 16 bases between. The CDR3 loop spans 11 amino acids. The CDR3 sequence: CSASLGGAGTF. The CDR3 region has the DNA TGCAGTGCTAGCCTGGGCGGGGCGGGTACCTTC.

The CDR3 sequence: CASSPDRGKINTEAFF. Here the CDR3 DNA reads TGTGCCAGCAGTCCGGACAGGGGAAAAATAAACACTGAAGCTTTCTTT. This chain links TRBV5-6 with TRBJ1-1, with 9 bases identical to TRBD1. This CDR3 comprises 16 residues. After removal of 5 bases from V and 2 bases from J, the junction contained 10 bases not matched to a gene. Germline CDR1 and CDR2: SGHDT and YYEEEE. The whole variable domain, filled in from reference TRBV5-6 and TRBJ1-1, reads DAGVTQSPTHLIKTRGQQVTLRCSPKSGHDTVSWYQQALGQGPQFIFQYYEEEERQRGNFPDRFSGHQFPNYSSELNVNALLLGDSALYLCASSPDRGKINTEAFFGQGTRLTVV.

The chain is built from TRBV2 and TRBJ1-5; D ambiguous. V dropped 3 bases and J dropped 6 bases, with 3 bases sitting between them. CDR3 length: 11 residues. Germline V gene data show CDR1 as SNHLY and CDR2 as FYNNEI. CDR3 amino acids: CASSESQPQHF. The CDR3 region has the DNA TGTGCCAGCAGTGAGAGTCAGCCCCAGCATTTT.